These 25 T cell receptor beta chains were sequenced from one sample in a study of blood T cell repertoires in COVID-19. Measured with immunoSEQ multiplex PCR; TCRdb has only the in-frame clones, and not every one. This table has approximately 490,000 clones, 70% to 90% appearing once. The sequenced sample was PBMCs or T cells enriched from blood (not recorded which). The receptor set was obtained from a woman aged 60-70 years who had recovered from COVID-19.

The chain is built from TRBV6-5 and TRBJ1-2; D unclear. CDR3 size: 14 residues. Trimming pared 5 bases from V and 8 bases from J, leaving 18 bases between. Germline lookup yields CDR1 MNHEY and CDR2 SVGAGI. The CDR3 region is CASSKSPRPPGYTF. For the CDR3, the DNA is TGTGCCAGCAGTAAATCGCCGCGGCCTCCCGGCTACACCTTC.

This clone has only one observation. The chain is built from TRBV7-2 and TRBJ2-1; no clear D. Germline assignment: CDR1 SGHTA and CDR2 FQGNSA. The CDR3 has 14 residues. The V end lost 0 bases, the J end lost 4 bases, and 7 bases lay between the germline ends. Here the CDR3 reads CASSLALFYNEQFF. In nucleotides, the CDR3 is TGTGCCAGCAGCTTAGCCCTGTTTTACAATGAGCAGTTCTTC.

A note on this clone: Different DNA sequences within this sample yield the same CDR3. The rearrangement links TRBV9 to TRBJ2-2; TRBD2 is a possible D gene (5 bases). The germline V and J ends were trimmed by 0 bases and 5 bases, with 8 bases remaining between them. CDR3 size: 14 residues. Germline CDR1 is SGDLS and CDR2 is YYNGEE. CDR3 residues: CASSVASGTGELFF. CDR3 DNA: TGTGCCAGCAGCGTAGCTTCGGGGACCGGGGAGCTGTTTTTT.

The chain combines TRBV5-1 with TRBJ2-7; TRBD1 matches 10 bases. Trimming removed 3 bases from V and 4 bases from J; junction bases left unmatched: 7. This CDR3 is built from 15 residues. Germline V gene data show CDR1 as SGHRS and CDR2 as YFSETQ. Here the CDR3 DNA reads TGCGCCAGCAGCTCGACAGGGGGCCCCCATTACGAGCAGTACTTC. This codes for CASSSTGGPHYEQYF.

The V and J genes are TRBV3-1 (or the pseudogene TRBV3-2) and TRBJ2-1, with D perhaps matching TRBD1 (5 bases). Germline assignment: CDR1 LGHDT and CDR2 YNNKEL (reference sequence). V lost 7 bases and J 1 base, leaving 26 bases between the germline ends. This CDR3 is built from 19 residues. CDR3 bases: TGTGCCAGCACCCCAACAAATCAGGGCTTACCCCCATCCTACAATGAGCAGTTCTTC. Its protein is CASTPTNQGLPPSYNEQFF.

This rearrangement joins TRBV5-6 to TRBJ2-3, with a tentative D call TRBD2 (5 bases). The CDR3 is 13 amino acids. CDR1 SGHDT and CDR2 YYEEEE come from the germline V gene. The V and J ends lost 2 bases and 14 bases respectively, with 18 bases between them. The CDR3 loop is CASSFRGPDPGYF. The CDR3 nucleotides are TGTGCCAGCAGCTTCCGAGGGCCCGACCCCGGGTATTTT.

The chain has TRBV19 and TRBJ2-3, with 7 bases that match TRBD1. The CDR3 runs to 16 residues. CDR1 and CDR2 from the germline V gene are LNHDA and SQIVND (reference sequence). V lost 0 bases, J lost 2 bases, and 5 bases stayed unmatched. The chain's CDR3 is CASSIDLTGSTDTQYF. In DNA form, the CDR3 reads TGTGCCAGTAGTATAGACTTGACAGGGTCCACAGATACGCAGTATTTT.

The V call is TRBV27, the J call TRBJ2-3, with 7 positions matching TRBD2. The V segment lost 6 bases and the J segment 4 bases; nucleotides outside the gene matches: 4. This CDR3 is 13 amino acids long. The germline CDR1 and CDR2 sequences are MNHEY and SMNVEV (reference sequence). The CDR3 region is CASRGGTPDTQYF. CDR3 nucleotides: TGTGCCAGCAGGGGGGGGACTCCAGATACGCAGTATTTT.

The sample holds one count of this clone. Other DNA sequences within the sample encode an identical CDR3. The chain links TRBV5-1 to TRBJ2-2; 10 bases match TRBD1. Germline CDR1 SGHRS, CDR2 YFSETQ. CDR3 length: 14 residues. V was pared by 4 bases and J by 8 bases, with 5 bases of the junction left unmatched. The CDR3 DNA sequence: TGCGCCAGCAGCCTCGGACAGGGGGTTGGGGAGCTGTTTTTT. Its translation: CASSLGQGVGELFF.

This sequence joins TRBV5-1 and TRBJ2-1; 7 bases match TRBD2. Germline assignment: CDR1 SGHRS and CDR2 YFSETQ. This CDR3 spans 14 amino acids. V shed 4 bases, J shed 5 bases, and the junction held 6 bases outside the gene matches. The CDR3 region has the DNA TGCGCCAGCAGCCCCGGGGGGAGGGACAATGAGCAGTTCTTC. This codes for CASSPGGRDNEQFF.

The CDR3 protein is CASSLRQGVRWQPQHF. Here the CDR3 DNA reads TGTGCCAGCAGTTTAAGGCAGGGGGTTCGGTGGCAGCCCCAGCATTTT. The J gene is TRBJ1-5, the V gene TRBV28, with 7 bases matching TRBD1. V gave up 2 bases and J gave up 7 bases; unmatched junction bases: 11. The CDR3 covers 16 residues. CDR1 is MDHEN, CDR2 SYDVKM, per germline.

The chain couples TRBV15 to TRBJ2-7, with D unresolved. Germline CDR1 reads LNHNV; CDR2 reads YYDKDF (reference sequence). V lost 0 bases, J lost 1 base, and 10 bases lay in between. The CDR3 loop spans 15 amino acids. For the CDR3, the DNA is TGTGCCACCAGCAGAGATCGAGCAGGATCCTACGAGCAGTACTTC. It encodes CATSRDRAGSYEQYF. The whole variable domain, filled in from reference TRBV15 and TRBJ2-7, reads DAMVIQNPRYQVTQFGKPVTLSCSQTLNHNVMYWYQQKSSQAPKLLFHYYDKDFNNEADTPDNFQSRRPNTSFCFLDIRSPGLGDTAMYLCATSRDRAGSYEQYFGPGTRLTVT.

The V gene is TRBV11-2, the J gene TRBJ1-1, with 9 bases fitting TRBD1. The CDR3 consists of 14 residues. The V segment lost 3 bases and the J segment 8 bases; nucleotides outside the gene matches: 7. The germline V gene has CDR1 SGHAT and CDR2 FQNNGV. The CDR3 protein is CASSLGQGVAEAFF. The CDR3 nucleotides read TGTGCCAGCAGCTTGGGACAGGGAGTAGCCGAAGCTTTCTTT.

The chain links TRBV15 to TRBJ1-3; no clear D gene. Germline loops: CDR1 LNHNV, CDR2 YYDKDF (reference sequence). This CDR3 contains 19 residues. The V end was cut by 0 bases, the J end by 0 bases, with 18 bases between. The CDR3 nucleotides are TGTGCCACCAGCAGAGATTGGGCCAGCAGTTCCCCCTCTGGAAACACCATATATTTT. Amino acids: CATSRDWASSSPSGNTIYF.

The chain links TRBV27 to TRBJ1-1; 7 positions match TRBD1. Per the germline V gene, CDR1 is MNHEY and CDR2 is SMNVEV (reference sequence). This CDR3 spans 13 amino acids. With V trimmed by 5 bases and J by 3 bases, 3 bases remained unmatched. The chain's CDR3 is CASSPQGYTEAFF. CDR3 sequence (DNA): TGTGCCAGCAGTCCACAGGGGTACACTGAAGCTTTCTTT.

CDR3 amino acids: CASSKNSGTGYTEAFF. In DNA, the CDR3 is TGTGCCAGCAGCAAAAATTCCGGGACAGGGTACACTGAAGCTTTCTTT. V usage is TRBV21-1 and J usage is TRBJ1-1; no check of the table's D call, TRBD1, against the DNA was made. TRBV21-1 is a documented pseudogene. CDR3 size: 16 residues.

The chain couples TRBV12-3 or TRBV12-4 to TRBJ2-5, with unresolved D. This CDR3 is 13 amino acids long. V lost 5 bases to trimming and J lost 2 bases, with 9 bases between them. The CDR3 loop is CASSPRAQETQYF. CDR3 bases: TGTGCCAGCAGTCCCCGTGCGCAAGAGACCCAGTACTTC.

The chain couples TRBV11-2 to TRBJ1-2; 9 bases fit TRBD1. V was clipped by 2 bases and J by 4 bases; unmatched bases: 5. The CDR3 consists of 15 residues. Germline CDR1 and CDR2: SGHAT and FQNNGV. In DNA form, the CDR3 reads TGTGCCAGCAGCTTAAGGGGACAGGGAGGCTATGGCTACACCTTC. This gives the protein CASSLRGQGGYGYTF.

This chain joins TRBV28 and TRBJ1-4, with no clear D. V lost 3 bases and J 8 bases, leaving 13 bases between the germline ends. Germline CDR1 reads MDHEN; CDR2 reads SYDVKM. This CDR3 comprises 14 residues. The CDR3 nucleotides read TGTGCCAGCAGTTTGAGGTCCGGGAGGGAAAAACTGTTTTTT. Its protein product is CASSLRSGREKLFF.

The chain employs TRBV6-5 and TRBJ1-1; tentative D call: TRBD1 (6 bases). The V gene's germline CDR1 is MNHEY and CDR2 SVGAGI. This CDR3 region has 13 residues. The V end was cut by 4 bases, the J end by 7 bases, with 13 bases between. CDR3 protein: CASSFRSRGEAFF. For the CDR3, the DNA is TGTGCCAGCAGTTTCAGAAGCAGGGGTGAAGCTTTCTTT.

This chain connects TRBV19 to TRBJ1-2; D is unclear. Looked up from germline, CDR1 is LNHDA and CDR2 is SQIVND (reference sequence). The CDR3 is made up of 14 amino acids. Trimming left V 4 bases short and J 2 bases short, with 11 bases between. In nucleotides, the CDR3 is TGTGCCAGTAGTAGGTCCCCCGGGAACTATGGCTACACCTTC. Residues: CASSRSPGNYGYTF.

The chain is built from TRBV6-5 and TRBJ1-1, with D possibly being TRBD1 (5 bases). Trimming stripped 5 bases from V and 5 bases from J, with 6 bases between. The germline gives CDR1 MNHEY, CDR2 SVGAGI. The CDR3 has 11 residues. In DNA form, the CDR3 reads TGTGCCAGCAGTCCAGGGACTGAAGCTTTCTTT. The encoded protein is CASSPGTEAFF.

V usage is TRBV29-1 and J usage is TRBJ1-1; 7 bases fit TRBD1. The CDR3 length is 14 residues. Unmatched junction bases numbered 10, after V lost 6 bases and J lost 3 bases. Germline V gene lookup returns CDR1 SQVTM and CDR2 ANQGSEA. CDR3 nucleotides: TGCAGCGTACGGACAGGTGGAACGGACACTGAAGCTTTCTTT. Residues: CSVRTGGTDTEAFF.

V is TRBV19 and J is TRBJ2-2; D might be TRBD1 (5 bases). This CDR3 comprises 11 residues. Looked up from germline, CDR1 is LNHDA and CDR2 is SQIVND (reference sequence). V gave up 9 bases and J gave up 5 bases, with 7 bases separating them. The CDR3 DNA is TGTGCCAGCAGGGCTACCGGGGAGCTGTTTTTT. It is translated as CASRATGELFF.

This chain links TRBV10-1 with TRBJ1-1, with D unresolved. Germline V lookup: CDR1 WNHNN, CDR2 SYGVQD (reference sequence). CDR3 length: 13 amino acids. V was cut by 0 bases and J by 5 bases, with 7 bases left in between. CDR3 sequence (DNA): TGCGCCAGCAGTGAGTCGCGGGCTACTGAAGCTTTCTTT. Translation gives CASSESRATEAFF.